The 13 T cell receptor beta chains presented below share a single source sample, sequenced in a study of follicular helper T cells after annual influenza vaccination. This table comes from immunoSEQ multiplex PCR, and its TCRdb copy is limited to in-frame clones, with some not included. Here the sample spans more than 9,500 clones, 70% to 80% being singletons. Time point denoted: 2015-2016 season, pre-vaccination. The material sequenced was CXCR5+ CD38- circulating T follicular helper cells from blood, taken on the day of influenza vaccination. The subset is: circulating Tfh, non-naive CD4+CXCR5+PD-1+ (ICOS+CD38+ or ICOS-CD38-). Every receptor here comes from an adult who received the influenza vaccine.

The gene calls are TRBV28 and TRBJ1-5, with D unclear. This CDR3 spans 14 amino acids. Trimming removed 6 bases at V and 0 bases at J, with 9 bases between. CDR1 MDHEN and CDR2 SYDVKM come from the germline V gene. CDR3 region: CASRYFDSNQPQHF. DNA for the CDR3: TGTGCCAGCAGGTACTTTGATAGCAATCAGCCCCAGCATTTT. The full variable domain, its missing parts supplied by reference TRBV28 and TRBJ1-5, is DVKVTQSSRYLVKRTGEKVFLECVQDMDHENMFWYRQDPGLGLRLIYFSYDVKMKEKGDIPEGYSVSREKKERFSLILESASTNQTSMYLCASRYFDSNQPQHFGDGTRLSIL.

This chain links TRBV28 with TRBJ1-5; D gene uncertain. Germline V gene data show CDR1 as MDHEN and CDR2 as SYDVKM. V gave up 3 bases and J gave up 4 bases, with 7 bases separating them. The CDR3 contains 13 residues. The CDR3: CASSLTLNQPQHF. CDR3 DNA sequence: TGTGCCAGCAGTTTGACACTAAATCAGCCCCAGCATTTT.

This clone has more than one count but fewer than ten. The chain recombines TRBV5-6 with TRBJ2-3, with D possibly matching TRBD2 (5 bases). Germline values: CDR1 SGHDT, CDR2 YYEEEE. The CDR3 runs 15 residues. V lost 3 bases, J lost 5 bases, and 16 bases lay in between. CDR3 coding DNA: TGTGCCAGCAGCTCTCTCGGCGGGTATGTAGATACGCAGTATTTT. Translated: CASSSLGGYVDTQYF.

The chain has TRBV15 and TRBJ2-3; no definite D call. Trimming shortened V by 4 bases and J by 0 bases, and 8 bases separated the two germline ends. In germline, CDR1 is LNHNV, CDR2 YYDKDF (reference sequence). The CDR3 sequence is 14 residues long. As DNA, the CDR3 is TGTGCCACCAGCAATCCGGAGAGCACAGATACGCAGTATTTT. Protein sequence: CATSNPESTDTQYF.

This clone was recorded a few times. The chain joins TRBV19 to TRBJ1-5, with D tentatively TRBD1 (6 bases). V lost 6 bases and J lost 5, with 11 bases in between. The germline V gene has CDR1 LNHDA and CDR2 SQIVND (reference sequence). CDR3 size: 13 residues. CDR3 in amino acids: CASRGGRYQPQHF. As DNA, the CDR3 is TGTGCCAGTAGAGGGGGGAGATATCAGCCCCAGCATTTT. Together with reference TRBV19 and TRBJ1-5, the CDR3 gives the full variable domain: DGGITQSPKYLFRKEGQNVTLSCEQNLNHDAMYWYRQDPGQGLRLIYYSQIVNDFQKGDIAEGYSVSREKKESFPLTVTSAQKNPTAFYLCASRGGRYQPQHFGDGTRLSIL.

The CDR3 here is CASSLVGGGYSNEQFF. The CDR3 DNA follows: TGTGCCAGCAGCTTAGTAGGCGGGGGGTATTCCAATGAGCAGTTCTTC. The chain carries TRBV7-9 and TRBJ2-1; TRBD2 aligns across 8 bases. Trimming removed 1 base from V and 6 bases from J; junction bases left unmatched: 8. CDR1 is SEHNR and CDR2 is FQNEAQ in the germline V gene (reference sequence). The CDR3 consists of 16 residues.

The chain links TRBV19 to TRBJ1-5, with D possibly TRBD1 on 5 matching bases. This CDR3 spans 14 amino acids. Germline assignment: CDR1 LNHDA and CDR2 SQIVND (reference sequence). Between the trimmed V and J ends, which lost 0 bases and 5 bases, there was a span of 8 bases. The CDR3 loop reads CASSIDAGYQPQHF. As DNA, the CDR3 is TGTGCCAGTAGTATAGACGCAGGGTATCAGCCCCAGCATTTT.

A single count supports this clone. The V and J genes are TRBV29-1 and TRBJ2-5; 8 nucleotides match TRBD1. Germline loops: CDR1 SQVTM, CDR2 ANQGSEA. Trimming cost V 4 bases and J 2 bases; bases outside gene matches: 0. The CDR3 consists of 12 residues. In nucleotides, the CDR3 is TGCAGCGTTGGACAGGGGCAAGAGACCCAGTACTTC. This codes for CSVGQGQETQYF. The whole variable domain, filled in from reference TRBV29-1 and TRBJ2-5, reads SAVISQKPSRDICQRGTSLTIQCQVDSQVTMMFWYRQQPGQSLTLIATANQGSEATYESGFVIDKFPISRPNLTFSTLTVSNMSPEDSSIYLCSVGQGQETQYFGPGTRLLVL.

The V call is TRBV6-5, the J call TRBJ2-3; 7 bases fit TRBD2. V lost 4 bases and J lost 6; bases outside the gene matches: 4. This CDR3 has 13 residues. Germline CDR1 and CDR2: MNHEY and SVGAGI. DNA of the CDR3: TGTGCCAGCAGTTTGGGGGGGGTTGATACGCAGTATTTT. This sequence encodes CASSLGGVDTQYF.

In this sample, this clone turned up a few times. The J gene is TRBJ1-5, the V gene TRBV23-1; D is uncertain. TRBV23-1 is placed among ORFs of uncertain function. The CDR3 runs 12 residues. Trimming cost V 0 bases and J 7 bases, with 4 bases left between them. For the CDR3, the DNA is TGCGCCAGCAGTCAATCATGGCAGCCCCAGCATTTT. Protein product: CASSQSWQPQHF.

This clone showed up just a few times. The chain employs TRBV18 and TRBJ2-5; D gene uncertain. Germline loops: CDR1 KGHSH, CDR2 LQKENI. Trimming removed 3 bases from V and 1 base from J, with 6 bases in between. The CDR3 runs 13 residues. CDR3 coding DNA: TGTGCCAGCTCACCGGGAAGCCAAGAGACCCAGTACTTC. Protein product: CASSPGSQETQYF.

The sample holds one count of this clone. The V call is TRBV27, the J call TRBJ2-3, with no clear D. V was pared by 0 bases and J by 0 bases, with 13 bases between. The CDR3 spans 17 residues. Germline-derived CDR1 and CDR2 are MNHEY and SMNVEV (reference sequence). Here the CDR3 DNA reads TGTGCCAGCAGTTTATCGCTTAGGACCGCTAGCACAGATACGCAGTATTTT. This codes for CASSLSLRTASTDTQYF.

The chain carries TRBV7-2 and TRBJ2-3; maybe TRBD1 (6 bases). CDR3 length equals 14 residues. V lost 3 bases to trimming and J lost 0 bases, with 7 bases between them. CDR1 and CDR2 from the germline V gene are SGHTA and FQGNSA. The CDR3 here is CASSFGQSTDTQYF. CDR3 DNA: TGTGCCAGCAGCTTCGGACAGAGCACAGATACGCAGTATTTT.